This T cell receptor (beta chain) was documented in a study of cytomegalovirus exposure and HLA in healthy donors. Whole-study findings and limits: Most TCR beta V segments were productive about 87% or about 30% of the time in an earlier analysis. Several top significant clusters appeared, in a later analysis, to be linked to common viral pathogens.

Healthy donors of bone marrow made up the group. This clone was picked up one time. Its antigen is not identified. Germline V gene sequence: CDR1 KGHSH, CDR2 LQKENI. This CDR3 comprises 16 residues. Deletions cut 3 bases from V and 5 bases from J, with 19 bases between. Primers: 60 Vbeta forward and 13 Jbeta reverse. The data were produced by immunoSEQ multiplex PCR, yet TCRdb's version contains in-frame clones alone and is incomplete. The sample includes 210,000 or so clones, just under 85% seen only once; the top ten take 0.5% to 0.7%. The V gene is TRBV18, the J gene TRBJ1-1; D gene uncertain. This receptor was identified in a woman aged 40 to 50 in good health and CMV-seronegative. What was sequenced was PBMCs. The CDR3 loop reads CASSPYTARGLTEAFF. In DNA form, the CDR3 reads TGTGCCAGCTCACCGTATACAGCTAGAGGGTTGACTGAAGCTTTCTTT.